Detailed here is one T cell receptor (beta chain). Antigen specificity is unknown. This sample is part of a study of glioma-infiltrating T cells after dendritic cell vaccination. The wider study: Dendritic cells derived from monocytes and pulsed with autologous tumor lysate formed the vaccine. Study results and limitations: The cohort had few patients with full blood and tumor sets. Survival was not directly related to TCR clonality in these patients.

The primer mix had 60 V beta and 13 J beta primers. Assay used: immunoSEQ multiplex PCR; TCRdb lists only in-frame clones, some missing. The top ten clones hold about 3.2% of a sample with nearly 85,000 clones, 80% to 90% of them seen once. The source is a human donor with glioblastoma. Specimen: blood, collected before dendritic cell vaccination.

The CDR3 here is CASSDWQGGEETQYF. The CDR3 nucleotides are TGCGCCAGCAGTGACTGGCAGGGGGGCGAAGAGACCCAGTACTTC. The genes are TRBV10-2 and TRBJ2-5, with D possibly matching TRBD1 (7 bases). Trimming took 3 bases from V and 3 from J, leaving 14 bases between them. The CDR3 has 15 residues. Germline lookup yields CDR1 WSHSY and CDR2 SAAADI.